The 32 T cell receptor beta chains in this list originate from one sample, sequenced in a study of radiotherapy plus CTLA-4 blockade in lung cancer. Measured with immunoSEQ multiplex PCR; TCRdb has only the in-frame clones, and not every one. The sample contains 13,000 to 15,000 clones, more than 75% of which appear only once. The sample consisted of peripheral blood, taken from a patient treated with radiotherapy plus ipilimumab. All receptors derive from a human donor with non-small cell lung cancer that progressed on radiotherapy plus ipilimumab. Some clones in this sample may be carry-over from other donors' samples.

The V gene is TRBV7-2, the J gene TRBJ2-3; tentative D call: TRBD1 (6 bases). This CDR3 has 16 residues. Looked up from germline, CDR1 is SGHTA and CDR2 is FQGNSA. Trimming removed 5 bases from V and 2 bases from J, with 17 bases in between. The CDR3 sequence is CASSPSLTGTTDTQYF. CDR3 nucleotides: TGTGCCAGCAGCCCTTCTTTAACAGGGACCACAGATACGCAGTATTTT.

The rearrangement joins TRBV10-3 to TRBJ2-2, with 8 bases aligning to TRBD2. The J segment lost 2 bases and the V segment lost 7 bases, leaving 9 bases of the junction unmatched. This CDR3 is built from 16 residues. Germline assignment: CDR1 ENHRY and CDR2 SYGVKD. CDR3 DNA: TGTGCCATCATGAACCTAGCGGGTGAAAACACCGGGGAGCTGTTTTTT. Translated: CAIMNLAGENTGELFF.

Comments on this clone: Other DNA sequences of this sample code for an identical CDR3. The chain combines TRBV11-2 with TRBJ1-6; D is unclear. Trimming cost V 0 bases and J 9 bases, with 3 bases left between them. Germline assignment: CDR1 SGHAT and CDR2 FQNNGV. The CDR3 runs to 12 residues. CDR3 in amino acids: CASSLDRSPLHF. CDR3 nucleotide sequence: TGTGCCAGCAGCTTAGACCGTTCACCCCTCCACTTT.

J is TRBJ2-1 and V is TRBV27; 10 nucleotides agree with TRBD2. Germline lookup yields CDR1 MNHEY and CDR2 SMNVEV (reference sequence). The V segment lost 5 bases and the J segment 0 bases; nucleotides outside the gene matches: 1. This CDR3 is 15 amino acids long. The CDR3 region has the DNA TGTGCCAGCAGTCTAGCGGGGGTCTCCTACAATGAGCAGTTCTTC. Its translation is CASSLAGVSYNEQFF.

The chain combines TRBV14 with TRBJ2-7; D possibly corresponds to TRBD1 (5 bases). V gave up 1 base and J gave up 3 bases, with 13 bases separating them. The length of the CDR3 is 15 residues. Germline V lookup: CDR1 SGHDN, CDR2 FVKESK. CDR3 in amino acids: CASSQGGARIYEQYF. DNA of the CDR3: TGTGCCAGCAGCCAAGGTGGGGCACGAATCTACGAGCAGTACTTC.

The chain recombines TRBV7-3 with TRBJ1-4; weak D call: TRBD1 (5 bases). This CDR3 has 14 residues. Trimming took off 1 base at V and 8 bases at J, with 11 bases between the two ends. The germline CDR1 and CDR2 sequences are SGHTA and FQGTGA. The CDR3: CASSLSGGDEKLFF. CDR3 in DNA: TGTGCCAGCAGCTTAAGTGGAGGGGACGAAAAACTGTTTTTT.

The J gene is TRBJ2-6, the V gene TRBV7-2; D is possibly TRBD2 (7 bases). The CDR3 sequence is 18 residues long. Germline V lookup: CDR1 SGHTA, CDR2 FQGNSA. V lost 1 base and J lost 2, with 15 bases in between. CDR3 loop: CASSLDPPGGAGANVLTF. CDR3 bases: TGTGCCAGCAGCTTAGACCCCCCGGGGGGCGCTGGGGCCAACGTCCTGACTTTC.

The gene calls are TRBV11-3 and TRBJ2-2; 7 bases are shared with TRBD2. Trimming removed 3 bases from V and 4 bases from J; junction bases left unmatched: 5. This CDR3 contains 15 residues. CDR1 and CDR2 (germline): SGHNT, YENEEA. The CDR3 bases are TGTGCCAGCAGCTTGGTAATAGCGGGCACCGGGGAGCTGTTTTTT. Translation: CASSLVIAGTGELFF.

The rearrangement joins TRBV4-3 to TRBJ2-5; weak D call: TRBD1 (5 bases). Between the trimmed V and J ends, which lost 0 bases and 1 base, there was a span of 15 bases. Germline CDR1 reads LGHNA; CDR2 reads YSLEER. The CDR3 sequence is 17 residues long. The DNA of the CDR3 is TGCGCCAGCAGCCAAGATGTAGGACATAATTTCCAAGAGACCCAGTACTTC. Translated: CASSQDVGHNFQETQYF.

J is TRBJ1-2 and V is TRBV6-5, with D possibly matching TRBD1 (6 bases). Germline lookup yields CDR1 MNHEY and CDR2 SVGAGI. V lost 2 bases and J 5 bases, leaving 15 bases between the germline ends. The CDR3 has 15 amino acids. This chain's CDR3 is CASSYAEQGWYGYTF. In DNA, the CDR3 is TGTGCCAGCAGTTACGCCGAACAGGGTTGGTATGGCTACACCTTC.

V usage is TRBV5-6 and J usage is TRBJ2-5; 7 bases fit TRBD2. The V gene end was trimmed by 1 base and the J gene end by 5 bases; junction bases not matched to a gene: 2. This CDR3 contains 13 residues. Germline V gene data show CDR1 as SGHDT and CDR2 as YYEEEE. Here the CDR3 reads CASSLSSGETQYF. The CDR3 bases are TGTGCCAGCAGCTTGTCTAGCGGTGAGACCCAGTACTTC.

This clone was seen only a few times. This sequence joins TRBV5-6 and TRBJ1-1, with 7 bases identical to TRBD1. The germline CDR1 and CDR2 sequences are SGHDT and YYEEEE. The CDR3 length is 15 residues. The V segment lost 4 bases and the J segment 5 bases; nucleotides outside the gene matches: 11. CDR3 in amino acids: CASSLVGGERTEAFF. CDR3 nucleotide sequence: TGTGCCAGCAGCCTTGTAGGGGGCGAGAGGACTGAAGCTTTCTTT.

The chain employs TRBV15 and TRBJ2-1; 8 nucleotides agree with TRBD2. This CDR3 has 16 amino acids. J was trimmed by 3 bases and V by 3 bases; bases with no gene match: 7. Germline V lookup: CDR1 LNHNV, CDR2 YYDKDF (reference sequence). Here the CDR3 reads CATSSERGLDYNEQFF. CDR3 sequence (DNA): TGTGCCACCAGCAGCGAGCGGGGGCTAGACTACAATGAGCAGTTCTTC.

J is TRBJ2-1 and V is TRBV6-1; perhaps TRBD1 as D (6 bases). This CDR3 comprises 14 residues. With 6 bases removed from V and 2 bases from J, the gap between germline ends came to 11 bases. From germline, CDR1 is MNHNS and CDR2 SASEGT. The CDR3 sequence: CASRLTGTYNEQFF. CDR3 coding DNA: TGTGCCAGCAGACTAACAGGGACCTACAATGAGCAGTTCTTC.

CDR3 nucleotide sequence: TGCGCCAGCAGCCACGGGGGACTAGTGGGGCGAGCAGATACGCAGTATTTT. It specifies CASSHGGLVGRADTQYF. The chain recombines TRBV4-1 with TRBJ2-3; 8 nucleotides line up with TRBD2. V trimming: 3 bases; J trimming: 4 bases; junction bases outside the gene matches: 12. Per germline, CDR1 MGHRA and CDR2 YSYEKL. This CDR3 comprises 17 residues.

This rearrangement joins TRBV9 to TRBJ2-7, with TRBD1 matching 8 bases. The CDR3 totals 13 residues. CDR1 and CDR2 (germline): SGDLS, YYNGEE. V lost 3 bases, J lost 8 bases, and 7 bases stayed unmatched. CDR3 residues: CASSETGTGKQYF. As DNA, the CDR3 is TGTGCCAGCAGCGAGACGGGGACAGGCAAGCAGTACTTC.

This clone has a single count. This chain uses TRBV6-5 with TRBJ1-5, with a weak D call TRBD1 (5 bases). CDR3 length: 16 amino acids. V was pared by 4 bases and J by 5 bases, with 18 bases between. Germline CDR1 is MNHEY and CDR2 is SVGAGI. DNA of the CDR3: TGTGCCAGCAGTTCCAGCGGCCAGCGGGGCCATCAGCCCCAGCATTTT. The encoded protein is CASSSSGQRGHQPQHF.

Relative to its sample, this clone is large. The CDR3 DNA reads as TGTGCCAGCAGTTTGTTTGGGGGCAACGTAGTAAACACTGAAGCTTTCTTT. It specifies CASSLFGGNVVNTEAFF. J is TRBJ1-1 and V is TRBV28, with D possibly being TRBD1 (6 bases). CDR3 length: 17 residues. V was pared by 3 bases and J by 2 bases, with 19 bases between. Germline CDR1 is MDHEN and CDR2 is SYDVKM.

CDR3 coding DNA: TGCGCCAGCAGCTTGGTTGGGGGGGGAAACACTGAAGCTTTCTTT. This sequence encodes CASSLVGGGNTEAFF. The gene calls are TRBV5-1 and TRBJ1-1; perhaps TRBD1 as D (5 bases). The germline V gene encodes CDR1 SGHRS and CDR2 YFSETQ. The V and J ends lost 0 bases and 2 bases respectively, with 11 bases between them. This CDR3 contains 15 residues.

The chain joins TRBV19 to TRBJ2-2, with TRBD2 matching 13 bases. V lost 7 bases to trimming and J lost 7 bases; unmatched junction nucleotides: 3. The length of the CDR3 is 14 residues. Per the germline V gene, CDR1 is LNHDA and CDR2 is SQIVND (reference sequence). CDR3 sequence: CASTRTSGSGELFF. The CDR3 DNA sequence: TGTGCCAGTACCAGGACTAGCGGGAGCGGGGAGCTGTTTTTT. The full variable domain, completed using reference TRBV19 and TRBJ2-2, is DGGITQSPKYLFRKEGQNVTLSCEQNLNHDAMYWYRQDPGQGLRLIYYSQIVNDFQKGDIAEGYSVSREKKESFPLTVTSAQKNPTAFYLCASTRTSGSGELFFGEGSRLTVL.

The gene calls are TRBV5-1 and TRBJ2-1; the D gene is possibly TRBD1 (6 bases). The V end was cut by 4 bases, the J end by 0 bases, with 11 bases between. Germline V gene lookup returns CDR1 SGHRS and CDR2 YFSETQ. The CDR3 spans 15 residues. The CDR3 here is CASSPDSSSYNEQFF. CDR3 DNA sequence: TGCGCCAGCAGCCCGGACAGTAGCTCCTACAATGAGCAGTTCTTC.

The chain links TRBV10-1 to TRBJ2-1; 9 nucleotides agree with TRBD1. CDR1 and CDR2 (germline): WNHNN, SYGVQD (reference sequence). Losses at the gene ends were 4 bases for V and 10 bases for J; bases not matched to a gene: 11. CDR3 length equals 15 residues. CDR3 sequence reads: CASSAPGQGKKEQFF. The CDR3 DNA reads TGCGCCAGCAGTGCCCCGGGACAGGGTAAGAAGGAGCAGTTCTTC.

There are a few counts of this clone. This chain joins TRBV19 and TRBJ1-1, with D possibly matching TRBD1 (6 bases). The CDR3 is made up of 13 amino acids. Per the germline V gene, CDR1 is LNHDA and CDR2 is SQIVND (reference sequence). V was shortened by 5 bases and J by 4 bases, with 11 bases between the two germline ends. The CDR3 coding sequence is TGTGCCAGTAGTTGGACAGCGGTCACTGAAGCTTTCTTT. Protein product: CASSWTAVTEAFF.

The chain has TRBV5-6 and TRBJ1-1, with TRBD1 identical over 7 bases. With 0 bases clipped from V and 0 bases from J, the junction kept 5 bases outside the gene matches. This CDR3 comprises 16 residues. Germline values: CDR1 SGHDT, CDR2 YYEEEE. CDR3 region: CASSLVGGSVNTEAFF. CDR3 nucleotide sequence: TGTGCCAGCAGCTTGGTAGGGGGCTCGGTGAACACTGAAGCTTTCTTT.

With respect to this clone: This CDR3 is also generated by other DNA sequences in the sample. The rearrangement links TRBV27 to TRBJ1-1; D unclear. This CDR3 is 14 amino acids long. V was trimmed by 1 base and J by 7 bases, leaving 13 bases between them. Germline CDR1 reads MNHEY; CDR2 reads SMNVEV (reference sequence). Here the CDR3 DNA reads TGTGCCAGCAGTTTATTCGGGGAGGGAGGTGAAGCTTTCTTT. Protein product: CASSLFGEGGEAFF.

The chain combines TRBV4-1 with TRBJ1-1, with D maybe TRBD1 (5 bases). The CDR3 has 15 residues. Trimming removed 2 bases from V and 7 bases from J, with 17 bases in between. Germline assignment: CDR1 MGHRA and CDR2 YSYEKL. In DNA form, the CDR3 reads TGCGCCAGCAGCCAATGGTCAAAGAGCGGGGGTGAAGCTTTCTTT. This translates into CASSQWSKSGGEAFF.

This rearrangement joins TRBV5-1 to TRBJ2-7; TRBD2 might be the D (5 bases). Germline V gene data show CDR1 as SGHRS and CDR2 as YFSETQ. V shed 4 bases and J shed 7 bases, with 21 bases lying between them. CDR3 length: 15 residues. CDR3 region: CASSASMDGVREQYF. The DNA of the CDR3 is TGCGCCAGCAGCGCTTCCATGGACGGGGTGAGGGAGCAGTACTTC.

This chain links TRBV19 with TRBJ1-3; 12 nucleotides match TRBD1. CDR1 LNHDA and CDR2 SQIVND come from the germline V gene (reference sequence). The V segment lost 3 bases and the J segment 2 bases; nucleotides outside the gene matches: 8. The CDR3 loop spans 18 amino acids. This CDR3 reads CASSMSPWDRGPGNTIYF. CDR3 bases: TGTGCCAGTAGTATGTCCCCCTGGGACAGGGGGCCTGGAAACACCATATATTTT. The variable domain in full, with the rest retrieved from reference TRBV19 and TRBJ1-3, is DGGITQSPKYLFRKEGQNVTLSCEQNLNHDAMYWYRQDPGQGLRLIYYSQIVNDFQKGDIAEGYSVSREKKESFPLTVTSAQKNPTAFYLCASSMSPWDRGPGNTIYFGEGSWLTVV.

This sequence joins TRBV5-1 and TRBJ2-2; TRBD1 matches 8 bases. With 0 bases clipped from V and 0 bases from J, the junction kept 1 base outside the gene matches. The CDR3 has 16 residues. The germline gives CDR1 SGHRS, CDR2 YFSETQ. DNA for the CDR3: TGCGCCAGCAGCTTGGCGGGACAGGCGAACACCGGGGAGCTGTTTTTT. This codes for CASSLAGQANTGELFF.

The chain links TRBV15 to TRBJ2-4, with D perhaps TRBD1 (6 bases). The V end was cut by 0 bases, the J end by 5 bases, with 11 bases between. This CDR3 contains 15 residues. Germline V gives CDR1 LNHNV, CDR2 YYDKDF (reference sequence). CDR3 coding DNA: TGTGCCACCAGCAGAGATTCGGGGACACAAAACATTCAGTACTTC. Encoded protein: CATSRDSGTQNIQYF. The whole variable domain, filled in from reference TRBV15 and TRBJ2-4, reads DAMVIQNPRYQVTQFGKPVTLSCSQTLNHNVMYWYQQKSSQAPKLLFHYYDKDFNNEADTPDNFQSRRPNTSFCFLDIRSPGLGDTAMYLCATSRDSGTQNIQYFGAGTRLSVL.

The gene calls are TRBV5-1 and TRBJ2-5; TRBD1 might be the D (6 bases). Deletions cut 4 bases from V and 7 bases from J, with 29 bases between. Looked up from germline, CDR1 is SGHRS and CDR2 is YFSETQ. This CDR3 region has 18 residues. The CDR3 protein is CASSQQGIGRQARVTQYF. CDR3 nucleotides: TGCGCCAGCAGCCAGCAGGGGATCGGCAGACAAGCAAGAGTGACCCAGTACTTC.

This clone occurred a few times. V gene TRBV4-1 combines with J gene TRBJ2-6, with TRBD2 as a possible D gene (5 bases). Germline assignment: CDR1 MGHRA and CDR2 YSYEKL. V was shortened by 4 bases and J by 2 bases, with 15 bases between the two germline ends. The CDR3 runs to 17 residues. CDR3 in DNA: TGCGCCAGCAGCCTCCGGGCCCTCGGGACTGGGGCCAACGTCCTGACTTTC. Translated: CASSLRALGTGANVLTF.